The 6 T cell receptor beta chains in this list originate from one sample, sequenced in a study of response to subunit inactivated influenza vaccine (dated by TCRdb to the late 2010s). The library was made by RT-PCR. The instrument given in TCRdb is Illumina HiSeq 2500. Starting from the raw public reads, TCRdb applied fastp trimming at Q25, assembled clones with MiXCR and retained in-frame beta chains. CDR3 protein duplicates are merged, each entry listing the most common genes and DNA. This sample is represented by 530,000 or so distinct CDR3 sequences; about 25% of them were singletons. The top ten constitute 1.5% to 2% of the sample. The material was CD4+ T cells sorted from PBMCs, obtained 4 to 6 days after vaccination. The receptor set was obtained from a man in his fifties or sixties who received an inactivated influenza vaccine. Donor details come from another sample of the same person, matched by shared clones.

A remark on this clonotype: This may be a read error: a much more frequent sequence differs by one nucleotide. The genes are TRBV2 and TRBJ2-2; tentatively, D is TRBD2 (5 bases). The CDR3 extends over 13 amino acids. V was clipped by 10 bases and J by 6 bases, with 15 bases between them. Germline V gene lookup returns CDR1 SNHLY and CDR2 FYNNEI. Here the CDR3 DNA reads TGTGCCAACAGAGAGGGCCCGGCCGGGGAGCTGTTTTTT. The encoded protein is CANREGPAGELFF. Filled out from reference TRBV2 and TRBJ2-2, the complete variable domain reads EPEVTQTPSHQVTQMGQEVILRCVPISNHLYFYWYRQILGQKVEFLVSFYNNEISEKSEIFDDQFSVERPDGSNFTLKIRSTKLEDSAMYFCANREGPAGELFFGEGSRLTVL.

This clonotype was picked up many times. J is TRBJ1-4 and V is TRBV6-2 or TRBV6-3; 7 bases are a match to TRBD1. The germline V gene encodes CDR1 MNHEY and CDR2 SVGEGT. This CDR3 comprises 13 residues. V lost 6 bases to trimming and J lost 7 bases; unmatched junction nucleotides: 5. The CDR3 nucleotides are TGTGCCAGCAGCCTGAACAGGGGTGAAAAACTGTTTTTT. Residues: CASSLNRGEKLFF.

A few counts support this clonotype. V and J are TRBV12-3 or TRBV12-4 and TRBJ2-2; unclear D gene. The CDR3 has 16 residues. Trimming took off 7 bases at V and 2 bases at J, with 17 bases between the two ends. CDR3 nucleotides: TGTGCCAGCACCCCTAGATTACTACCCAACACCGGGGAGCTGTTTTTT. Translating gives CASTPRLLPNTGELFF.

This clonotype was observed a handful of times. The chain carries TRBV27 and TRBJ2-7; possibly TRBD1 for D (5 bases). The V end was cut by 6 bases, the J end by 4 bases, with 13 bases between. The germline V gene has CDR1 MNHEY and CDR2 SMNVEV (reference sequence). The CDR3 is made up of 13 amino acids. The CDR3 spells CASSAAGYYEQYF. CDR3 coding DNA: TGTGCCAGCAGCGCCGCAGGGTATTACGAGCAGTACTTC.

This clonotype was observed a few times. The chain joins TRBV20-1 to TRBJ2-5, with D hard to call. The germline V gene encodes CDR1 DFQATT and CDR2 SNEGSKA (reference sequence). V shed 6 bases and J shed 2 bases, with 10 bases lying between them. CDR3 length equals 12 residues. CDR3 in amino acids: CSARLPQETQYF. The CDR3 DNA follows: TGCAGTGCAAGACTCCCTCAAGAGACCCAGTACTTC.

This clonotype was observed a few times. The V and J genes are TRBV5-1 and TRBJ1-4; 10 nucleotides line up with TRBD1. J was trimmed by 4 bases and V by 0 bases; bases with no gene match: 0. CDR1 is SGHRS, CDR2 YFSETQ, per germline. The CDR3 extends over 15 amino acids. This CDR3 is CASSLGTGGNEKLFF. The CDR3 coding sequence is TGCGCCAGCAGCTTGGGGACAGGGGGTAATGAAAAACTGTTTTTT. Using reference TRBV5-1 and TRBJ1-4 for the parts outside the CDR3, the full variable domain is KAGVTQTPRYLIKTRGQQVTLSCSPISGHRSVSWYQQTPGQGLQFLFEYFSETQRNKGNFPGRFSGRQFSNSRSEMNVSTLELGDSALYLCASSLGTGGNEKLFFGSGTQLSVL.